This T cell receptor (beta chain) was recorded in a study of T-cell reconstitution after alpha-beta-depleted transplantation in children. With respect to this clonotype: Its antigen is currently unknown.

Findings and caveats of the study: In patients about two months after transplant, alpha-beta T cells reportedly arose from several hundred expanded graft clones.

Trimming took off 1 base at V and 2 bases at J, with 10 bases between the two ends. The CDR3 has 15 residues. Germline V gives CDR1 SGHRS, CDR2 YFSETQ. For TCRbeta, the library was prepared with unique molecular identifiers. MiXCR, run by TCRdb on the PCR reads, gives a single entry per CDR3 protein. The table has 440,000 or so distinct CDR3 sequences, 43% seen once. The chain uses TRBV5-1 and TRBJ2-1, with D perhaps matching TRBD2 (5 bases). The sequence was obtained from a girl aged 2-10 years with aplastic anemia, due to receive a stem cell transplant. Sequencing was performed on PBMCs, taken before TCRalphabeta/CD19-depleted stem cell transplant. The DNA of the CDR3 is TGCGCCAGCAGCTTGTCAGCGGTACCCTACAATGAGCAGTTCTTC. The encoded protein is CASSLSAVPYNEQFF.